This T cell receptor (beta chain) was recovered during a study of T-cell reconstitution after alpha-beta-depleted transplantation in children. Study-level findings and limits: Two months or so post-transplant, alpha-beta T cells reportedly derived from several hundred expanded graft clones.

This clonotype came up a few times. The antigen is not known. Unique molecular identifiers were built into the TCRbeta library. TCRdb ran MiXCR on the PCR reads and lists one entry per CDR3 protein. This table has around 94,000 distinct CDR3 sequences, over 6% appearing once. This CDR3 contains 15 residues. V was clipped by 6 bases and J by 4 bases, with 19 bases between them. From germline, CDR1 is MDHEN and CDR2 SYDVKM. The sequencing here drew on PBMCs, taken before TCRalphabeta/CD19-depleted stem cell transplant. This chain joins TRBV28 and TRBJ2-7; the D gene could be TRBD1 or TRBD2 (5 bases each). The sequence was collected from a boy between 2 and 10 years old with acute lymphoblastic leukemia, due to receive a stem cell transplant. CDR3 DNA: TGTGCCAGCAGGTACACCGGGACCCGGACGTACGAGCAGTACTTC. Its protein is CASRYTGTRTYEQYF.